Sequencing of this T cell receptor (beta chain) was carried out in a study of shared clonotypes between healthy human individuals. TCRdb's table, derived via immunoSEQ multiplex PCR, lists solely in-frame clones and lacks some. The sample shows approximately 460,000 clones, 70% to 80% of them seen only once. Trimming shortened V by 3 bases and J by 4 bases, and 10 bases separated the two germline ends. Per the germline V gene, CDR1 is MDHEN and CDR2 is SYDVKM. The CDR3 has 13 residues. Sequencing was done on a sample of PBMCs. The J gene is TRBJ2-7, the V gene TRBV28; D not certain. The receptor comes from a woman aged 40 to 49 in good health. Some clones in this sample may be carry-over from other donors' samples. CDR3 nucleotides: TGTGCCAGCAGTTTCAACGACTTTTACGAGCAGTACTTC. Translating gives CASSFNDFYEQYF.